Described below is a single TCR beta chain sequence and its context. Its target is unknown. Germline lookup yields CDR1 SSHAT and CDR2 FNYEAQ (reference sequence). The V end was cut by 5 bases, the J end by 1 base, with 8 bases between. The CDR3 has 13 residues. The sample originates from a study of OX40 agonist ivuxolimab in advanced cancers. About the study: Patients achieving partial responses numbered three: one hepatocellular carcinoma case and two cutaneous melanoma cases. Study-level points and caveats: More expanded clones were seen, on average, in CD8+ T cells than in CD4+. At doses 0.1 to 3.0 mg/kg, CD4+ and CD8+ clones expanded.

Only in-frame clones appear in the TCRdb table, and some are missing; sequencing was by immunoSEQ multiplex PCR. The sample yields 100,000 or so clones, roughly 95% seen once. The J gene is TRBJ1-1, the V gene TRBV7-7; no definite D call. The sequence was obtained from an adult with an advanced solid tumor such as melanoma, head and neck, liver or kidney cancer. The source was CD4+ or CD8+ T cells sorted from blood, collected in a trial of the OX40 agonist ivuxolimab. The CDR3 DNA follows: TGTGCCAGCAGCCCTCATACGAACACTGAAGCTTTCTTT. As protein: CASSPHTNTEAFF.